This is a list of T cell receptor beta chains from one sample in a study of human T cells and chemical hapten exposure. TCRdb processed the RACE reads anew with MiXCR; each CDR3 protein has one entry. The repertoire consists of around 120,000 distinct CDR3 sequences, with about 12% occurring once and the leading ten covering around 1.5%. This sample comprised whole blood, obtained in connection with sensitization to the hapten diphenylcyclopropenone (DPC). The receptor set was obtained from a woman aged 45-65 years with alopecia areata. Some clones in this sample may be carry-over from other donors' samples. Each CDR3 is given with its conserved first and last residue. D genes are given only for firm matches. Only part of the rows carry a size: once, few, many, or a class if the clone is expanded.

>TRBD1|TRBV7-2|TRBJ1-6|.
TGTGCCAGCAGCTTAAGAGGTCGAGGACAGGTCGATAATTCACCCCTCCACTTT
CASSLRGRGQVDNSPLHF
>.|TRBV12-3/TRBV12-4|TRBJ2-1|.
TGTGCCAGCAGCTCTATCCAGACCCCCGAATCCTGGGAGCAGTTCTTC
CASSSIQTPESWEQFF
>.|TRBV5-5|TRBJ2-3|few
TGTGCCAGCAGCTTGGTCAGCGGGCCCGTCTATCCGCAGTATTTT
CASSLVSGPVYPQYF
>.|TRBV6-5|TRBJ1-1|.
TGTGCCAGCAGTTACTCGATAACGTACATGAACACTGAAGCTTTCTTT
CASSYSITYMNTEAFF
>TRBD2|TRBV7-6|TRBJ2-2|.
TGTGCCAGCAGCCCGGGGGAGGGTCCGAACACCGGGGAGCTGTTTTTT
CASSPGEGPNTGELFF
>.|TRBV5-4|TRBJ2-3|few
TGTGCCAGCAGCTTGCGTCGGGACATTAGGACAGATACGCAGTATTTT
CASSLRRDIRTDTQYF
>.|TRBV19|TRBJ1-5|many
TGTGCCAGTAGTTGGGGGGCAGGGCAGCCCCAGCATTTT
CASSWGAGQPQHF
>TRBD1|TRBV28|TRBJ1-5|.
TGTGCCAGCTGGGGACAGGTCGAATATCAGCCCCAGCATTTT
CASWGQVEYQPQHF
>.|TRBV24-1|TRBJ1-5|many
TGTGCCACCAGTGAGGGGCAGGCAGGTCAGCCCCAGCATTTT
CATSEGQAGQPQHF
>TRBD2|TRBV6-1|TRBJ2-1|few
TGTGCCAGCAGTGAAGGGGCTAGCGGCTTTAATGAGCAGTTCTTC
CASSEGASGFNEQFF
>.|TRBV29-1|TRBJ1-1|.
TGCAGCGTTGAAGGGCAGTGGAACACTGAAGCTTTCTTT
CSVEGQWNTEAFF
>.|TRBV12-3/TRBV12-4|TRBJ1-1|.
TGTGCCAGCAGTACCAGACAGATAAACACTGAAGCTTTCTTT
CASSTRQINTEAFF
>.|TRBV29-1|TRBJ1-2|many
TGCAGCGTTGAAGATCGGGCGCTTACTCAGGGGCCCTACACCTTC
CSVEDRALTQGPYTF
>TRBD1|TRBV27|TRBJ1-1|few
TGTGCCAGCAGTCCGTTAGGACAGGGCCCTGAAGCTTTCTTT
CASSPLGQGPEAFF
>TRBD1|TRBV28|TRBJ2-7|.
TGTGCCAGCAGCATATTTGGGACAGGGCGGTACGAGCAGTACTTC
CASSIFGTGRYEQYF
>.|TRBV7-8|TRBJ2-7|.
TGTGCCAGCAGCTTAGTCGCGTCCCGCTCCTACGAGCAGTACTTC
CASSLVASRSYEQYF
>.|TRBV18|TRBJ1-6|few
TGTGCCAGCTCCCCTTCCATTGACTCACCCCTCCACTTT
CASSPSIDSPLHF
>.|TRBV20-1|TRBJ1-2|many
TGCAGTGCTAGAGATCGGCTGGGACCGGGCCATGGCTACACCTTC
CSARDRLGPGHGYTF
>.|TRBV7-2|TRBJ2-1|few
TGTGCCAGCAGCTTATACGGGAGCCACAATGAGCAGTTCTTC
CASSLYGSHNEQFF
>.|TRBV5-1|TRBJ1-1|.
TGCGCCAGCAGCTTGGCCCCGGCCTTACACACTGAAGCTTTCTTT
CASSLAPALHTEAFF
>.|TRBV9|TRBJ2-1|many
TGTGCCAGCAGCACCCGGGGCCAACCCTCGTGGAATGAGCAGTTCTTC
CASSTRGQPSWNEQFF
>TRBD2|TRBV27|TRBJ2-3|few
TGTGCCAGCAGCTCAACTAGCGGTAGCACAGATACGCAGTATTTT
CASSSTSGSTDTQYF
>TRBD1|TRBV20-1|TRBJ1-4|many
TGCAGTGCTAGAGTCGGGACAGGGGATGAAAAACTGTTTTTT
CSARVGTGDEKLFF
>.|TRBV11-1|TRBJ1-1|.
TGTGCCAGCAGCTTCGCGGACATGGTCGCTTTCTTT
CASSFADMVAFF